This T cell receptor (beta chain) appears in the sequencing data of a study of blood T cell repertoires in COVID-19. Authors' data handling: The assay estimated nucleated cells by amplifying reference gene primers. Assay used: immunoSEQ multiplex PCR; TCRdb lists only in-frame clones, some missing. V and J calls and clone size are those listed in that table; D and trimming were worked out from the DNA. The table lists 250,000 or so clones, 87% of them singletons. Germline lookup yields CDR1 MNHEY and CDR2 SVGAGI. This CDR3 spans 13 amino acids. V lost 6 bases to trimming and J lost 4 bases, with 12 bases between them.

This chain uses TRBV6-5 with TRBJ1-1, with a weak D call TRBD1 (5 bases). Sequencing was done on a sample of peripheral blood. This TCR was sampled from a woman in her forties who had recovered from COVID-19. The CDR3 DNA reads as TGTGCCAGCAGACAGGTTTTGAGCACTGAAGCTTTCTTT. This codes for CASRQVLSTEAFF.